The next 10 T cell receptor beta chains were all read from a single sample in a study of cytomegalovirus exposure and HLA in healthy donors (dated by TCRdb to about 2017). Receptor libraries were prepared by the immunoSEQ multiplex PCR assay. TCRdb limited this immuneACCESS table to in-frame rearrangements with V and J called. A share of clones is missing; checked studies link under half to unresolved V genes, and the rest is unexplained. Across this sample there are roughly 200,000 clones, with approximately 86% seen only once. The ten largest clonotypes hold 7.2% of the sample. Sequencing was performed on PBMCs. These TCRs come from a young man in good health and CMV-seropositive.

The DNA of the CDR3 is TGCGCCAGCAGCCCCCCCCAAGGCGGGACAGCCTACGAGCAGTACTTC. Its protein product is CASSPPQGGTAYEQYF. V usage is TRBV5-1 and J usage is TRBJ2-7, with D tentatively TRBD1 (7 bases). The CDR3 is made up of 16 amino acids. Trimming removed 4 bases at V and 2 bases at J, with 19 bases between. Per the germline V gene, CDR1 is SGHRS and CDR2 is YFSETQ.

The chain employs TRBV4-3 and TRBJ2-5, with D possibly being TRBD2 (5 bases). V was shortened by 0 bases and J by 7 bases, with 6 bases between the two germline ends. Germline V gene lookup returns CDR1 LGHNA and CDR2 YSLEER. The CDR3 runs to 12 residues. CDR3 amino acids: CASSQDAGTQYF. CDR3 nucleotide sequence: TGCGCCAGCAGCCAAGATGCGGGGACCCAGTACTTC.

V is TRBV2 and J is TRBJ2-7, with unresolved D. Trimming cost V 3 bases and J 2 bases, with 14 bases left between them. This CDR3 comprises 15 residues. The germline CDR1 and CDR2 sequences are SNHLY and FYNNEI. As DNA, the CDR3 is TGTGCCAGCAGTGATGACTTTCCAGCCGCCTACGAGCAGTACTTC. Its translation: CASSDDFPAAYEQYF.

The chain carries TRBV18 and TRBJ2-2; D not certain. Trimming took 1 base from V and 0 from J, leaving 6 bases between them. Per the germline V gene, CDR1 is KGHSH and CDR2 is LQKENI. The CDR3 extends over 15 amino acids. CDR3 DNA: TGTGCCAGCTCACCACTCCAGGCGAACACCGGGGAGCTGTTTTTT. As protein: CASSPLQANTGELFF.

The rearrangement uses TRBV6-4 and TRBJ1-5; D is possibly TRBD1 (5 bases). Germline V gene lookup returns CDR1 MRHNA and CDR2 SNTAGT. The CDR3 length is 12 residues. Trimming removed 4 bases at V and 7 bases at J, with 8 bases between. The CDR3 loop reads CASSVRQQPQHF. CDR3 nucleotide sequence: TGTGCCAGCAGTGTGCGACAGCAGCCCCAGCATTTT.

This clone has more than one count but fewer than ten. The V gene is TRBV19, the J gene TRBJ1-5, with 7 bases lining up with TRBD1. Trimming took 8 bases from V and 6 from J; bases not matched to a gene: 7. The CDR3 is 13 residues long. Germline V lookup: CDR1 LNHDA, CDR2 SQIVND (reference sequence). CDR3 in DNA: TGTGCCAGTTCACAGGGGAAACCTCAGCCCCAGCATTTT. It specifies CASSQGKPQPQHF.

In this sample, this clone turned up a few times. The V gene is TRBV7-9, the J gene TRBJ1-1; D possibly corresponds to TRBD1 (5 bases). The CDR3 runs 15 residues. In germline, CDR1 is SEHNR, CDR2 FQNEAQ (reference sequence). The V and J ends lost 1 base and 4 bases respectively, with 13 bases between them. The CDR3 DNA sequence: TGTGCCAGCAGCTTAGGTATCTGGGGACGCACTGAAGCTTTCTTT. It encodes CASSLGIWGRTEAFF.

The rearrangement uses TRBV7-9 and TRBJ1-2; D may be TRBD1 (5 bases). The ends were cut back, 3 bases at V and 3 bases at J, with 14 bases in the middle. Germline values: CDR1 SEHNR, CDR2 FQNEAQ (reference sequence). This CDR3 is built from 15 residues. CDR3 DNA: TGTGCCAGCAGCTTGAGCAGGGTGCATGACTATGGCTACACCTTC. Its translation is CASSLSRVHDYGYTF.

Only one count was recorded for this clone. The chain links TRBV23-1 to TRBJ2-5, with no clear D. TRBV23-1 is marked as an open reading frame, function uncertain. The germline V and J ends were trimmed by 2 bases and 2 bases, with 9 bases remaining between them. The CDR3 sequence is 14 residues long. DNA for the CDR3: TGCGCCAGCAGTCAAGTTCGTAGACAAGAGACCCAGTACTTC. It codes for CASSQVRRQETQYF.

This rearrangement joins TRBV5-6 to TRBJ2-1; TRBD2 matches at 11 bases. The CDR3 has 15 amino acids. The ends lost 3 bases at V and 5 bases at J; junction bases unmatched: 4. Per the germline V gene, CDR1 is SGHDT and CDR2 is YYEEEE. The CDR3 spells CASSYASGGNNEQFF. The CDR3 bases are TGTGCCAGCAGCTACGCTAGCGGGGGGAACAATGAGCAGTTCTTC.